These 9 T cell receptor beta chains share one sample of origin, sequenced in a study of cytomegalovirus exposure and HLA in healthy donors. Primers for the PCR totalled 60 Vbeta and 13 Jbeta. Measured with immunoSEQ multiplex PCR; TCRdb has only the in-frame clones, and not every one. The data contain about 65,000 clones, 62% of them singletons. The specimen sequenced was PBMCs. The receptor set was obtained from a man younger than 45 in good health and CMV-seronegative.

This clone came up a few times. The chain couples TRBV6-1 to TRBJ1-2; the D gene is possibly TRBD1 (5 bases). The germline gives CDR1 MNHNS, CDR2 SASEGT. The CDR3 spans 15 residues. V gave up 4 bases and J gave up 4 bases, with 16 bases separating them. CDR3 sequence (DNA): TGTGCCAGCAGTGTTTGGGACGGGGGGTCCTATGGCTACACCTTC. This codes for CASSVWDGGSYGYTF.

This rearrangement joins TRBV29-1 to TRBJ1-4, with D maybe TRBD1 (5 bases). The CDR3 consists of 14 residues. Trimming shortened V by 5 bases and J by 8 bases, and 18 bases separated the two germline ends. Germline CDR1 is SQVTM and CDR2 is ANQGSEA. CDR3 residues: CSVQFRVRGEKLFF. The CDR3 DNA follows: TGCAGCGTTCAGTTCAGGGTTCGGGGGGAAAAACTGTTTTTT.

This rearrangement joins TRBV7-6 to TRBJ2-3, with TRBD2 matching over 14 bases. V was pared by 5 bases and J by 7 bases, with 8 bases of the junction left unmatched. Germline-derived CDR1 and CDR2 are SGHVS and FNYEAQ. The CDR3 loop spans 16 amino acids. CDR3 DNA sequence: TGTGCCAGCAGCCCCATGACTAGCGGGGGGGCTTATACGCAGTATTTT. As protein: CASSPMTSGGAYTQYF. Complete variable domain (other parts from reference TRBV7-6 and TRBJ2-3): GAGVSQSPRYKVTKRGQDVALRCDPISGHVSLYWYRQALGQGPEFLTYFNYEAQQDKSGLPNDRFSAERPEGSISTLTIQRTEQRDSAMYRCASSPMTSGGAYTQYFGPGTRLTVL.

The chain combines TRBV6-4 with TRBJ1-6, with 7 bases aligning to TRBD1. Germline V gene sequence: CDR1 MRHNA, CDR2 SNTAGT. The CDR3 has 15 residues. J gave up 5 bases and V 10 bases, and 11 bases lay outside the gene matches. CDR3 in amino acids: CATAKKTGHNSPLHF. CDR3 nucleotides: TGTGCCACGGCAAAGAAGACAGGGCATAATTCACCCCTCCACTTT.

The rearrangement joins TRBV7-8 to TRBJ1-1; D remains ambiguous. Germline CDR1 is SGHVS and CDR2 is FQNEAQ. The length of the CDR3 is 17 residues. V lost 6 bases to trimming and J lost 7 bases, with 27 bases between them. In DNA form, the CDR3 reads TGTGCCAGCAGTCCGGAGATCGGGCAGGCCTTGGGGAGTGAAGCTTTCTTT. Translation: CASSPEIGQALGSEAFF.

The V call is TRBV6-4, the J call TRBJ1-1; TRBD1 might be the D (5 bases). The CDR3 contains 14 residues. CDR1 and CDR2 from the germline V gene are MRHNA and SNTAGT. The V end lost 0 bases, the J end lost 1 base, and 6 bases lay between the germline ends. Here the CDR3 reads CASSDSTENTEAFF. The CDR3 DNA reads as TGTGCCAGCAGTGACTCGACAGAGAACACTGAAGCTTTCTTT.

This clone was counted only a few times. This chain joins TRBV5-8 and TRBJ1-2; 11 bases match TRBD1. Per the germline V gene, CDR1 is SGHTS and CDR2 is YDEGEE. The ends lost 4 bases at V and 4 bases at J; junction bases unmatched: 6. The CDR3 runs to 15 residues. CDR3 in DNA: TGTGCCAGCAGCCACGGGACAGGGGGTAGCTATGGCTACACCTTC. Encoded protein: CASSHGTGGSYGYTF. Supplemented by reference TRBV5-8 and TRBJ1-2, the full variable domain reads EAGVTQSPTHLIKTRGQQATLRCSPISGHTSVYWYQQALGLGLQFLLWYDEGEERNRGNFPPRFSGRQFPNYSSELNVNALELEDSALYLCASSHGTGGSYGYTFGSGTRLTVV.

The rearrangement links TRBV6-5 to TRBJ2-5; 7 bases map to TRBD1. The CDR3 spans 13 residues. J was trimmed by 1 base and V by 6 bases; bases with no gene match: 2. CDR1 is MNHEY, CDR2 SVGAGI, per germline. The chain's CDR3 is CASRRQGQETQYF. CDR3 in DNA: TGTGCCAGCAGGAGACAGGGCCAAGAGACCCAGTACTTC.

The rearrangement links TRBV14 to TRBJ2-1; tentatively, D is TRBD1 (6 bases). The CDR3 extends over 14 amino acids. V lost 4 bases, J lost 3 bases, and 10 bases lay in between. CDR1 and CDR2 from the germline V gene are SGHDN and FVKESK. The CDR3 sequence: CASSPGHHYNEQFF. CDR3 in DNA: TGTGCCAGCAGCCCGGGACACCACTACAATGAGCAGTTCTTC.